Listed below are T cell receptor beta chains from one sample, sequenced in a study of shared clonotypes between healthy human individuals. Sequenced by immunoSEQ multiplex PCR; TCRdb stores in-frame clones only, minus some. The table shows over a million clones, with roughly 96% occurring only once. The specimen was naive CD4+ T cells sorted from blood. The receptors derive from a man younger than 45 in good health. Both conserved end residues are part of each CDR3. The order of the fields is J gene, V gene, D gene, clone size, CDR3 protein, CDR3 DNA. The D gene is left open where the match is weak. Rows give clone size only sometimes, using once, few, many, or a class for an expanded clone.

j_call: TRBJ2-7
v_call: TRBV5-5
d_call: -
clone_size: -
cdr3_aa: CASSLEQHYEQYF
cdr3_nt: TGTGCCAGCAGCTTGGAGCAGCACTACGAGCAGTACTTC

j_call: TRBJ2-5
v_call: TRBV18
d_call: TRBD2
clone_size: -
cdr3_aa: CASSPRASGRGTQYF
cdr3_nt: TGTGCCAGCTCACCTAGGGCTAGCGGGAGAGGGACCCAGTACTTC

j_call: TRBJ1-1
v_call: TRBV11-2
d_call: TRBD1
clone_size: -
cdr3_aa: CASSLVTTGGLNTEAFF
cdr3_nt: TGTGCCAGCAGCTTAGTAACCACAGGGGGATTGAACACTGAAGCTTTCTTT

j_call: TRBJ2-7
v_call: TRBV9
d_call: TRBD2
clone_size: -
cdr3_aa: CASSPRGTSGIEQYF
cdr3_nt: TGTGCCAGCAGCCCCCGGGGGACTAGCGGCATCGAGCAGTACTTC

j_call: TRBJ2-3
v_call: TRBV18
d_call: -
clone_size: once
cdr3_aa: CASSQPDTQYF
cdr3_nt: TGTGCCAGCTCCCAGCCAGATACGCAGTATTTT

j_call: TRBJ2-3
v_call: TRBV7-2
d_call: -
clone_size: few
cdr3_aa: CASSLSSDTQYF
cdr3_nt: TGTGCCAGCAGCTTATCGTCAGATACGCAGTATTTT

j_call: TRBJ1-2
v_call: TRBV4-1
d_call: TRBD1
clone_size: -
cdr3_aa: CASSRDSGGNYGYTF
cdr3_nt: TGCGCCAGCAGCCGAGACTCAGGGGGCAACTATGGCTACACCTTC

j_call: TRBJ1-3
v_call: TRBV19
d_call: -
clone_size: -
cdr3_aa: CASSIYGAFSGNTIYF
cdr3_nt: TGTGCCAGTAGTATTTACGGGGCTTTCTCTGGAAACACCATATATTTT

j_call: TRBJ2-6
v_call: TRBV28
d_call: -
clone_size: -
cdr3_aa: CASSGAGTGANVLTF
cdr3_nt: TGTGCCAGCAGTGGGGCAGGGACCGGGGCCAACGTCCTGACTTTC

j_call: TRBJ2-7
v_call: TRBV4-1
d_call: -
clone_size: -
cdr3_aa: CASSQDGSPGIYEQYF
cdr3_nt: TGCGCCAGCAGCCAGGACGGGAGCCCAGGTATCTACGAGCAGTACTTC

j_call: TRBJ2-7
v_call: TRBV27
d_call: -
clone_size: -
cdr3_aa: CASSFFGAYEQYF
cdr3_nt: TGTGCCAGCAGTTTCTTCGGAGCCTACGAGCAGTACTTC

j_call: TRBJ2-4
v_call: TRBV30
d_call: -
clone_size: -
cdr3_aa: CAWSVLDSRSPKNIQYF
cdr3_nt: TGTGCCTGGAGTGTACTGGATTCCAGGTCCCCCAAAAACATTCAGTACTTC

j_call: TRBJ2-7
v_call: TRBV19
d_call: TRBD2
clone_size: once
cdr3_aa: CASSRLAGGLISYEQYF
cdr3_nt: TGTGCCAGTAGCCGACTAGCGGGAGGGCTAATTTCCTACGAGCAGTACTTC

j_call: TRBJ2-2
v_call: TRBV27
d_call: -
clone_size: -
cdr3_aa: CASSLSWTGTGELFF
cdr3_nt: TGTGCCAGCAGTTTATCGTGGACGGGCACCGGGGAGCTGTTTTTT

j_call: TRBJ2-5
v_call: TRBV5-4
d_call: -
clone_size: -
cdr3_aa: CASSPVPGRETQYF
cdr3_nt: TGTGCCAGCAGCCCGGTCCCGGGGAGGGAGACCCAGTACTTC

j_call: TRBJ1-3
v_call: TRBV5-1
d_call: TRBD1
clone_size: -
cdr3_aa: CASSLDTTGSGNTIYF
cdr3_nt: TGCGCCAGCAGCTTGGATACGACAGGGTCCGGAAACACCATATATTTT

j_call: TRBJ2-1
v_call: TRBV7-2
d_call: TRBD2
clone_size: -
cdr3_aa: CASSQGRGVSYNEQFF
cdr3_nt: TGTGCCAGCAGCCAGGGGCGGGGGGTATCCTACAATGAGCAGTTCTTC

j_call: TRBJ2-1
v_call: TRBV5-6
d_call: -
clone_size: -
cdr3_aa: CASTTGGRSYNEQFF
cdr3_nt: TGTGCCAGCACCACTGGGGGGCGCTCCTACAATGAGCAGTTCTTC

j_call: TRBJ2-1
v_call: TRBV2
d_call: TRBD1
clone_size: -
cdr3_aa: CASRADREQFF
cdr3_nt: TGTGCCAGCAGGGCGGACAGGGAGCAGTTCTTC

j_call: TRBJ2-2
v_call: TRBV7-2
d_call: -
clone_size: -
cdr3_aa: CASAFYTGELFF
cdr3_nt: TGTGCCAGCGCATTTTACACCGGGGAGCTGTTTTTT

j_call: TRBJ2-6
v_call: TRBV5-8
d_call: -
clone_size: -
cdr3_aa: CASSLRAASGANVLTF
cdr3_nt: TGTGCCAGCAGCTTGCGGGCGGCCTCTGGGGCCAACGTCCTGACTTTC

j_call: TRBJ2-7
v_call: TRBV18
d_call: TRBD2
clone_size: -
cdr3_aa: CASSPQGLATWEQYF
cdr3_nt: TGTGCCAGCTCGCCACAGGGACTAGCAACTTGGGAGCAGTACTTC

j_call: TRBJ1-1
v_call: TRBV7-2
d_call: -
clone_size: -
cdr3_aa: CASSLMGLGTAFF
cdr3_nt: TGTGCCAGCAGCTTAATGGGGTTGGGAACAGCTTTCTTT

j_call: TRBJ2-7
v_call: TRBV4-3
d_call: -
clone_size: -
cdr3_aa: CASSQVQAGEQYF
cdr3_nt: TGCGCCAGCAGCCAAGTTCAGGCTGGCGAGCAGTACTTC

j_call: TRBJ1-1
v_call: TRBV11-3
d_call: TRBD1
clone_size: once
cdr3_aa: CASRAQGGTEAFF
cdr3_nt: TGTGCCAGCAGAGCCCAGGGGGGTACTGAAGCTTTCTTT

j_call: TRBJ2-5
v_call: TRBV7-3
d_call: -
clone_size: -
cdr3_aa: CASSWRPEETQYF
cdr3_nt: TGTGCCAGCAGCTGGCGTCCGGAAGAGACCCAGTACTTC

j_call: TRBJ1-5
v_call: TRBV2
d_call: TRBD1
clone_size: -
cdr3_aa: CASSDTGQGGQPQHF
cdr3_nt: TGTGCCAGCAGTGATACCGGACAGGGAGGGCAGCCCCAGCATTTT

j_call: TRBJ1-5
v_call: TRBV5-1
d_call: -
clone_size: -
cdr3_aa: CASSLDVGSNQPQHF
cdr3_nt: TGCGCCAGCAGCTTGGATGTGGGTAGCAATCAGCCCCAGCATTTT

j_call: TRBJ1-2
v_call: TRBV12-2
d_call: -
clone_size: -
cdr3_aa: CASRPPNHRGVCYTF
cdr3_nt: TGTGCAAGTCGCCCCCCCAATCATCGGGGAGTATGCTACACCTTC

j_call: TRBJ2-2
v_call: TRBV5-4
d_call: -
clone_size: -
cdr3_aa: CASSFGQSTGELFF
cdr3_nt: TGTGCCAGCAGCTTCGGACAGTCCACCGGGGAGCTGTTTTTT

j_call: TRBJ2-1
v_call: TRBV2
d_call: -
clone_size: -
cdr3_aa: CASSEEEYNEQFF
cdr3_nt: TGTGCCAGCAGTGAAGAGGAGTACAATGAGCAGTTCTTC

j_call: TRBJ1-1
v_call: TRBV10-3
d_call: TRBD1
clone_size: -
cdr3_aa: CATGQGGAEAFF
cdr3_nt: TGTGCCACGGGACAGGGGGGGGCTGAAGCTTTCTTT

j_call: TRBJ2-1
v_call: TRBV28
d_call: -
clone_size: -
cdr3_aa: CASMEVRAYNEQFF
cdr3_nt: TGTGCCAGCATGGAAGTACGAGCCTACAATGAGCAGTTCTTC

j_call: TRBJ2-5
v_call: TRBV25-1
d_call: TRBD2
clone_size: -
cdr3_aa: CASSIGTSGRVGETQYF
cdr3_nt: TGTGCCAGCAGCATCGGGACTAGCGGGAGGGTAGGGGAGACCCAGTACTTC

j_call: TRBJ2-3
v_call: TRBV2
d_call: TRBD1
clone_size: -
cdr3_aa: CASRDRGGEVWDTQYF
cdr3_nt: TGTGCCAGCAGAGACAGGGGAGGTGAGGTTTGGGATACGCAGTATTTT

j_call: TRBJ2-1
v_call: TRBV12-5
d_call: -
clone_size: -
cdr3_aa: CASGLGGSYNEQFF
cdr3_nt: TGTGCTAGTGGTTTGGGGGGATCTTACAATGAGCAGTTCTTC

j_call: TRBJ1-1
v_call: TRBV10-3
d_call: TRBD1
clone_size: -
cdr3_aa: CAISELRTGNNGAFF
cdr3_nt: TGTGCCATCAGTGAACTAAGGACAGGGAATAACGGAGCTTTCTTT

j_call: TRBJ2-3
v_call: TRBV6-6
d_call: TRBD1
clone_size: -
cdr3_aa: CASSPTDRVKDTQYF
cdr3_nt: TGTGCCAGCAGTCCTACGGACAGGGTAAAAGATACGCAGTATTTT

j_call: TRBJ2-7
v_call: TRBV7-6
d_call: TRBD1
clone_size: -
cdr3_aa: CASKTDTQRLTAPQTGSYEQYF
cdr3_nt: TGTGCCAGCAAGACCGATACCCAAAGGCTCACCGCCCCCCAGACAGGGTCCTACGAGCAGTACTTC

j_call: TRBJ2-2
v_call: TRBV5-1
d_call: -
clone_size: -
cdr3_aa: CASSLGAGELFF
cdr3_nt: TGCGCCAGCAGCTTGGGAGCCGGGGAGCTGTTTTTT

j_call: TRBJ1-5
v_call: TRBV15
d_call: -
clone_size: -
cdr3_aa: CATSREGNQPQHF
cdr3_nt: TGTGCCACCAGCAGAGAGGGGAATCAGCCCCAGCATTTT

j_call: TRBJ2-7
v_call: TRBV29-1
d_call: TRBD1
clone_size: -
cdr3_aa: CSVKGQLVGYEQYF
cdr3_nt: TGCAGCGTTAAGGGACAGTTAGTTGGCTACGAGCAGTACTTC

j_call: TRBJ1-1
v_call: TRBV6-6
d_call: -
clone_size: -
cdr3_aa: CASTQTPNTEAFF
cdr3_nt: TGTGCCAGCACCCAGACACCGAACACTGAAGCTTTCTTT

j_call: TRBJ2-3
v_call: TRBV15
d_call: TRBD2
clone_size: -
cdr3_aa: CATSRDRLASKDTQYF
cdr3_nt: TGTGCCACCAGCAGAGATCGACTAGCGAGCAAAGATACGCAGTATTTT

j_call: TRBJ1-1
v_call: TRBV6-1
d_call: -
clone_size: -
cdr3_aa: CASSEVTLMNTEAFF
cdr3_nt: TGTGCCAGCAGTGAAGTGACACTTATGAACACTGAAGCTTTCTTT

j_call: TRBJ2-7
v_call: TRBV29-1
d_call: -
clone_size: -
cdr3_aa: CSVGGQVQGQQYF
cdr3_nt: TGCAGCGTTGGGGGGCAGGTCCAGGGACAGCAGTACTTC

j_call: TRBJ1-5
v_call: TRBV6-6
d_call: -
clone_size: -
cdr3_aa: CASRWGPSYQPQHF
cdr3_nt: TGTGCCAGCAGATGGGGACCGAGTTATCAGCCCCAGCATTTT

j_call: TRBJ2-5
v_call: TRBV5-6
d_call: -
clone_size: -
cdr3_aa: CASSLTGAETQYF
cdr3_nt: TGTGCCAGCAGCTTGACCGGGGCAGAGACCCAGTACTTC

j_call: TRBJ2-4
v_call: TRBV5-1
d_call: -
clone_size: -
cdr3_aa: CASSPDSPRDIQYF
cdr3_nt: TGCGCCAGCAGCCCGGACAGCCCAAGGGACATTCAGTACTTC

j_call: TRBJ2-7
v_call: TRBV28
d_call: TRBD1
clone_size: -
cdr3_aa: CASTIATGTGRAEQYF
cdr3_nt: TGTGCCAGCACTATAGCTACCGGGACAGGGAGGGCCGAGCAGTACTTC

j_call: TRBJ1-2
v_call: TRBV6-1
d_call: -
clone_size: -
cdr3_aa: CASSEVVASYGYTF
cdr3_nt: TGTGCCAGCAGTGAAGTGGTAGCCTCTTATGGCTACACCTTC